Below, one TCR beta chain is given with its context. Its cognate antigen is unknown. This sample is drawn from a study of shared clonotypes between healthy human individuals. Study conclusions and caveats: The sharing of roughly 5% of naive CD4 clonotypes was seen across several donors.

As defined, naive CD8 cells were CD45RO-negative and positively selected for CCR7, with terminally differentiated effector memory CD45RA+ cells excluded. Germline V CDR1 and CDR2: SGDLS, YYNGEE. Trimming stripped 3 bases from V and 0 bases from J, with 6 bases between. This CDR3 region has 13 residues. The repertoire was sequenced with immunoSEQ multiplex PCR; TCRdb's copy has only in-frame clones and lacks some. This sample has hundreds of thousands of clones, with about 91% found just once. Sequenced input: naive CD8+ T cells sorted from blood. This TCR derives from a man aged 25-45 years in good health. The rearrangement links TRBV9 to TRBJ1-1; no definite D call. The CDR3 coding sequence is TGTGCCAGCAGCGCCATGGTGAACACTGAAGCTTTCTTT. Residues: CASSAMVNTEAFF.